These 25 T cell receptor beta chains originate from one sample sequenced in a study of a mutant IDH1 vaccine in newly diagnosed glioma. No antigen has been identified for these receptors. Time point given: week 23, last vaccination. One vaccine dose held 300 ug of mutant IDH1 20-mer peptide and came with topical imiquimod. Sequencing used immunoSEQ multiplex PCR; TCRdb keeps in-frame clones, though not all of them. The table shows 70,000 to 90,000 clones, with approximately 85% occurring only once. Here the sequenced sample was PBMCs, taken from a glioma patient whose treatment included an IDH1 peptide vaccine. These receptors were taken from a man aged 25 to 40 with glioma. Some clones in this sample may be carry-over from other donors' samples.

This clone was recorded only once. The chain joins TRBV5-6 to TRBJ2-7, with D unresolved. This CDR3 contains 14 residues. Trimming stripped 5 bases from V and 0 bases from J, with 12 bases between. Germline values: CDR1 SGHDT, CDR2 YYEEEE. In DNA form, the CDR3 reads TGTGCCAGCAGTATCGGACGATCCTCCTACGAGCAGTACTTC. This sequence encodes CASSIGRSSYEQYF.

The rearrangement uses TRBV15 and TRBJ1-1, with D perhaps matching TRBD1 (5 bases). CDR1 LNHNV and CDR2 YYDKDF come from the germline V gene (reference sequence). V was trimmed by 0 bases and J by 0 bases, leaving 17 bases between them. CDR3 length: 18 amino acids. The CDR3 sequence is CATSRDPLTRAMNTEAFF. The CDR3, as DNA: TGTGCCACCAGCAGAGATCCCTTAACCAGGGCCATGAACACTGAAGCTTTCTTT.

V gene TRBV5-1 combines with J gene TRBJ1-2, with 10 bases matching TRBD1. Germline V gives CDR1 SGHRS, CDR2 YFSETQ. The trim removed 4 bases at V and 7 bases at J, leaving 7 bases unmatched. This CDR3 contains 14 residues. CDR3 region: CASSPGQGGGGYTF. For the CDR3, the DNA is TGCGCCAGCAGCCCCGGACAGGGGGGGGGTGGCTACACCTTC.

This clone has a single count. This chain joins TRBV5-8 and TRBJ2-7; D is unclear. CDR1 and CDR2 from the germline V gene are SGHTS and YDEGEE. Trimming took 1 base from V and 6 from J, leaving 11 bases between them. The CDR3 length is 13 residues. In DNA form, the CDR3 reads TGTGCCAGCAGCTTGACTCGGCTGGGCGAGCAGTACTTC. The encoded protein is CASSLTRLGEQYF.

This sequence joins TRBV5-5 and TRBJ2-3; D is unclear. Germline loops: CDR1 SGHKS, CDR2 YYEKEE (reference sequence). The CDR3 totals 15 residues. Trimming shortened V by 6 bases and J by 6 bases, and 20 bases separated the two germline ends. Here the CDR3 DNA reads TGTGCCAGCACCCTATTTAGGGCTGTAGACGATACGCAGTATTTT. Amino acids: CASTLFRAVDDTQYF.

In its sample, this clone was seen once. The sample has other DNA sequences that encode this CDR3 too. The chain recombines TRBV5-4 with TRBJ2-3, with D perhaps matching TRBD1 or TRBD2 (6 bases each). CDR3 size: 14 residues. The germline V gene has CDR1 SGHNT and CDR2 YYREEE (reference sequence). Trimming shortened V by 0 bases and J by 2 bases, and 7 bases separated the two germline ends. The CDR3 DNA sequence: TGTGCCAGCAGCTTGGCGGGGGCCACAGATACGCAGTATTTT. It encodes CASSLAGATDTQYF.

The rearrangement uses TRBV9 and TRBJ1-3; 11 nucleotides match TRBD1. The CDR3 covers 15 residues. Germline lookup yields CDR1 SGDLS and CDR2 YYNGEE. Trimming cost V 0 bases and J 4 bases; bases outside gene matches: 0. CDR3 sequence reads: CASSVGDRGGNTIYF. The CDR3 DNA is TGTGCCAGCAGCGTAGGGGACAGGGGGGGAAACACCATATATTTT.

J is TRBJ2-1 and V is TRBV5-1; D gene unclear. Germline-derived CDR1 and CDR2 are SGHRS and YFSETQ. V lost 0 bases, J lost 0 bases, and 7 bases lay in between. The CDR3 is 15 amino acids. CDR3 nucleotides: TGCGCCAGCAGCTTGGAGGCACTCTCCTACAATGAGCAGTTCTTC. As protein: CASSLEALSYNEQFF. Full variable domain (outside the CDR3, taken from reference TRBV5-1 and TRBJ2-1): KAGVTQTPRYLIKTRGQQVTLSCSPISGHRSVSWYQQTPGQGLQFLFEYFSETQRNKGNFPGRFSGRQFSNSRSEMNVSTLELGDSALYLCASSLEALSYNEQFFGPGTRLTVL.

The chain carries TRBV5-1 and TRBJ2-3, with D perhaps TRBD2 (6 bases). V lost 1 base, J lost 5 bases, and 8 bases lay in between. The CDR3 is 13 residues long. CDR1 and CDR2 (germline): SGHRS, YFSETQ. CDR3 coding DNA: TGCGCCAGCAGCTTGTTCGGGGGAGATACGCAGTATTTT. This gives the protein CASSLFGGDTQYF.

Comment on this clone: The germline gene is not matched at one end of the junction; a read error may be the cause. The genes are TRBV18 and TRBJ1-1; D is unclear. The CDR3 length is 12 residues. Germline assignment: CDR1 KGHSH and CDR2 LQKENI. The chain's CDR3 is CASSQTAAETFF. Written as DNA, the CDR3 is TGTGCCAGCTCACAGACGGCGGCTGAAACTTTCTTT.

The gene calls are TRBV6-5 and TRBJ1-5, with D unclear. Germline CDR1 is MNHEY and CDR2 is SVGAGI. Trimming cost V 2 bases and J 8 bases, with 13 bases left between them. The CDR3 runs to 14 residues. Here the CDR3 DNA reads TGTGCCAGCAGTTACCGAGAAGGGAGGGAGCCCCAGCATTTT. Residues: CASSYREGREPQHF.

The J gene is TRBJ1-3, the V gene TRBV25-1; D is unclear. The CDR3 runs 16 residues. V lost 8 bases and J 0 bases, leaving 17 bases between the germline ends. Germline CDR1 reads MGHDK; CDR2 reads SYGVNS. The CDR3 region is CASPIKKVLSGNTIYF. The CDR3 DNA reads as TGTGCCAGCCCAATTAAGAAGGTACTCTCTGGAAACACCATATATTTT.

This clone was seen a single time. V and J are TRBV10-3 and TRBJ1-2, with 8 bases matching TRBD1. V was clipped by 6 bases and J by 6 bases; unmatched bases: 9. Germline V gene lookup returns CDR1 ENHRY and CDR2 SYGVKD. The CDR3 contains 14 residues. CDR3 amino acids: CAIRTTGEMNGYTF. The DNA for the CDR3 is TGTGCCATCAGAACGACAGGGGAGATGAATGGCTACACCTTC.

This chain links TRBV7-2 with TRBJ2-5; D may be TRBD1 or TRBD2 (5 bases each). V was trimmed by 3 bases and J by 3 bases, leaving 14 bases between them. CDR3 size: 15 residues. Germline V gene lookup returns CDR1 SGHTA and CDR2 FQGNSA. CDR3: CASSFQRGEEETQYF. The CDR3 DNA reads TGTGCCAGCAGCTTCCAGAGGGGAGAGGAAGAGACCCAGTACTTC.

This chain connects TRBV4-1 to TRBJ2-1; D is unclear. Deletions cut 1 base from V and 6 bases from J, with 4 bases between. This CDR3 contains 12 residues. The germline gives CDR1 MGHRA, CDR2 YSYEKL. This CDR3 is CASSQGLNEQFF. CDR3 DNA sequence: TGCGCCAGCAGCCAAGGCCTCAATGAGCAGTTCTTC.

V and J are TRBV14 and TRBJ2-2; unclear D gene. V shed 5 bases and J shed 4 bases, with 5 bases lying between them. Germline V gene lookup returns CDR1 SGHDN and CDR2 FVKESK. The CDR3 runs 12 residues. In DNA form, the CDR3 reads TGTGCCAGCAGCTCATTCACCGGGGAGCTGTTTTTT. It is translated as CASSSFTGELFF.

The rearrangement links TRBV5-1 to TRBJ2-7, with 8 positions matching TRBD1. Trimming took 4 bases from V and 1 from J; bases not matched to a gene: 7. Germline V gives CDR1 SGHRS, CDR2 YFSETQ. The length of the CDR3 is 15 residues. The DNA for the CDR3 is TGCGCCAGCAGCCTAGACAGGGGATTTTCCTACGAGCAGTACTTC. Its protein is CASSLDRGFSYEQYF. Looking up the rest from reference TRBV5-1 and TRBJ2-7 gives the full variable domain: KAGVTQTPRYLIKTRGQQVTLSCSPISGHRSVSWYQQTPGQGLQFLFEYFSETQRNKGNFPGRFSGRQFSNSRSEMNVSTLELGDSALYLCASSLDRGFSYEQYFGPGTRLTVT.

The genes are TRBV5-1 and TRBJ2-2, with 8 positions matching TRBD1. Germline lookup yields CDR1 SGHRS and CDR2 YFSETQ. The CDR3 loop spans 13 amino acids. The J segment lost 6 bases and the V segment lost 7 bases, leaving 5 bases of the junction unmatched. DNA of the CDR3: TGCGCCAGCGGAGTACAGGGGGCCGGGGAGCTGTTTTTT. Its protein is CASGVQGAGELFF.

This clone came up once. CDR3 region: CASSEPQGGYEQYF. The CDR3 bases are TGTGCCAGCAGTGAACCACAGGGTGGGTACGAGCAGTACTTC. The J gene is TRBJ2-7, the V gene TRBV2; TRBD1 is a possible D gene (6 bases). Trimming cost V 2 bases and J 4 bases, with 12 bases left between them. The CDR3 runs to 14 residues. Germline V gene lookup returns CDR1 SNHLY and CDR2 FYNNEI.

This clone was found once. This is likely a read error, given that the CDR3 carries no conserved phenylalanine or tryptophan at its end. The limits of the CDR3 on the DNA are not certain, so only TCRdb's listed CDR3 is given. This chain uses TRBV4-3 with TRBJ2-6; TRBD2 is the table's D call, not checked against the DNA. The CDR3 extends over 10 residues, inclusive of both ends. Germline CDR1 LGHNA, CDR2 YSLEER. CDR3 sequence reads: CASSQEHGYG.

This chain joins TRBV7-9 and TRBJ1-1; 8 bases match TRBD1. Germline CDR1 is SEHNR and CDR2 is FQNEAQ (reference sequence). Trimming removed 5 bases from V and 2 bases from J; junction bases left unmatched: 7. There are 15 residues in the CDR3. The CDR3 spells CASSATGQANTEAFF. CDR3 bases: TGTGCCAGCAGCGCTACGGGACAGGCTAACACTGAAGCTTTCTTT.

This chain links TRBV7-2 with TRBJ2-2; no reliable D call. The CDR3 is 14 amino acids. V was trimmed by 0 bases and J by 2 bases, leaving 4 bases between them. Germline values: CDR1 SGHTA, CDR2 FQGNSA. For the CDR3, the DNA is TGTGCCAGCAGCTTAGCCGAAAACACCGGGGAGCTGTTTTTT. Amino acids: CASSLAENTGELFF.

The CDR3 DNA sequence: TGCGCCAGCAGCCAAGTCAGGGGGGGGGACACTGAAGCTTTCTTT. Protein sequence: CASSQVRGGDTEAFF. The chain is built from TRBV4-3 and TRBJ1-1; 7 positions match TRBD1. This CDR3 is 15 amino acids long. The V and J ends lost 1 base and 3 bases, in that order; junction bases with no gene match: 5. Germline CDR1 is LGHNA and CDR2 is YSLEER.

In this sample, this clone turned up once. The CDR3 reads CASSLPLGPLHF. The CDR3 bases are TGTGCCAGCAGTTTACCCCTAGGACCCCTCCACTTT. V is TRBV28 and J is TRBJ1-6; D unresolved. Trimming stripped 2 bases from V and 12 bases from J, with 8 bases between. The CDR3 loop spans 12 amino acids. The germline CDR1 and CDR2 sequences are MDHEN and SYDVKM.

The chain has TRBV30 and TRBJ2-6; D call uncertain. V gave up 0 bases and J gave up 0 bases, with 9 bases separating them. The CDR3 is 16 amino acids. Germline CDR1 and CDR2: GTSNPN and SVGIG (reference sequence). CDR3 amino acids: CAWSVGRTSGANVLTF. In DNA form, the CDR3 reads TGTGCCTGGAGTGTTGGCAGAACCTCTGGGGCCAACGTCCTGACTTTC.